A selection of T cell receptor beta chains follows, all from one sample in a study of blood T cell repertoires in COVID-19. The protocol was immunoSEQ multiplex PCR, while the TCRdb copy is restricted to in-frame clones and leaves out a portion. The sample has 75,000 to 95,000 clones, 70% to 90% seen once; the top ten hold approximately 20%. Source material: peripheral blood. Receptor source: a woman aged 60 to 75 with COVID-19, enrolled during active disease. Each CDR3 is given with its conserved first and last residue. The order of the fields is D gene, V gene, J gene, clone size, CDR3 DNA, CDR3 protein. D genes are given only for firm matches. Clone size, where shown, is once, few, many, or a class for clones that have expanded.

.	TRBV6-1	TRBJ2-1	.	TGTGCCAGCAGTGAACAGGACAGCTCCTACAATGAGCAGTTCTTC	CASSEQDSSYNEQFF
.	TRBV5-1	TRBJ2-2	.	TGCGCCAGCAGCTTGGACGGCGGGCCCCGGGAGCTGTTTTTT	CASSLDGGPRELFF
.	TRBV11-2	TRBJ1-1	.	TGTGCCAGCAGCTTCGGGGTTGAAGCTTTCTTT	CASSFGVEAFF
TRBD1	TRBV19	TRBJ1-1	.	TGTGCCAGTAGTATAGTCAGGGGGCGCAGCACTGAAGCTTTCTTT	CASSIVRGRSTEAFF
.	TRBV28	TRBJ1-2	.	TGTGCCAGCAGTCTACAGGGATATGGCTACACCTTC	CASSLQGYGYTF
.	TRBV19	TRBJ1-1	.	TGTGCCAGTAGTATCCGATTGGCAATGAACACTGAAGCTTTCTTT	CASSIRLAMNTEAFF
.	TRBV30	TRBJ1-3	.	TGTGCCTGGGGGCGGGAAAACACCATATATTTT	CAWGRENTIYF
.	TRBV10-2	TRBJ2-7	.	TGCGCCAGCAGTGAGTGGGCAGCTGGAGAGCAGTACTTC	CASSEWAAGEQYF
TRBD1	TRBV4-3	TRBJ1-4	.	TGCGCCAGCAGCCATCACACACAGGGGGCGAGGGAAAAACTGTTTTTT	CASSHHTQGAREKLFF
TRBD1	TRBV5-8	TRBJ2-3	.	TGTGCCAACCAAATAAGGGGACAGGGGAGATCAGATACGCAGTATTTT	CANQIRGQGRSDTQYF
.	TRBV30	TRBJ2-3	.	TGTGCCTGGAGTGTACGGCGGGCATCTAAGGCAGATACGCAGTATTTT	CAWSVRRASKADTQYF
.	TRBV7-9	TRBJ1-2	.	TGTGCCAGCAGCTTAAATGGTTTCGAGGGCACCTTC	CASSLNGFEGTF
TRBD1	TRBV29-1	TRBJ1-3	.	TGCAGCGTTGGCCGGGACAGGGGAAACACCATATATTTT	CSVGRDRGNTIYF
.	TRBV5-1	TRBJ1-2	.	TGCGCCAGCAGCTTCGCAGGGCGGGAAGGCTACACCTTC	CASSFAGREGYTF
TRBD1	TRBV4-3	TRBJ1-2	.	TGCGCCAGCAGCCAGGGGGCAGGGGGCGGGTATGGCTACACCTTC	CASSQGAGGGYGYTF
TRBD1	TRBV6-6	TRBJ2-7	few	TGTGCCAGCAACACAGGGGGCCCCTACGAGCAGTACTTC	CASNTGGPYEQYF
.	TRBV11-3	TRBJ1-1	.	TGTGCCAGCAGCTTAAAGACAGCCTGCAACACTGAAGCTTTCTTT	CASSLKTACNTEAFF
TRBD1	TRBV28	TRBJ2-5	.	TGTGCCAGCGTGCAGGGGGCTGTGGAGACCCAGTACTTC	CASVQGAVETQYF
TRBD1	TRBV27	TRBJ2-7	.	TGTGCCAGCAGTTTCACCGGGACAGGGGCCTACGAGCAGTACTTC	CASSFTGTGAYEQYF
.	TRBV11-2	TRBJ1-1	.	TGTGCCAGCAGCATCACAGGGAACACTGAAGCTTTCTTT	CASSITGNTEAFF
.	TRBV7-8	TRBJ2-3	.	TGTGCCAGCAGCCCATCGACAGCCCCAGATACGCAGTATTTT	CASSPSTAPDTQYF
TRBD1	TRBV10-2	TRBJ1-2	.	TGCGCCAGCAGTGAGCTCCGGGACAGGGCAAAAAATGGCTACACCTTC	CASSELRDRAKNGYTF
TRBD1	TRBV19	TRBJ1-1	.	TGTGCCAGTAGTATCCCGGGACAGGAGAACACTGAAGCTTTCTTT	CASSIPGQENTEAFF
.	TRBV15	TRBJ1-4	once	TGTGCCACCAGCAGAGATCCGGGGGAAACTAATGAAAAACTGTTTTTT	CATSRDPGETNEKLFF
.	TRBV19	TRBJ1-4	.	TGTGCCAGTACCCCCTCGACAGGCGCCCTTAGAGAAAAACTGTTTTTT	CASTPSTGALREKLFF
TRBD1	TRBV7-9	TRBJ1-1	few	TGTGCCAGCAGCGCAGAACAGGGGTTGACTGAAGCTTTCTTT	CASSAEQGLTEAFF
.	TRBV7-9	TRBJ1-4	few	TGTGCCAGCAGCTTGTCAGCCAGGGCTACTAATGAAAAACTGTTTTTT	CASSLSARATNEKLFF
.	TRBV28	TRBJ1-5	.	TGTGCCAGCAAGCAGGATAACAATCAGCCCCAGCATTTT	CASKQDNNQPQHF
TRBD1	TRBV18	TRBJ1-2	.	TGTGCCAGCTCGACGGGGGACAGGGGGGACTATGGCTACACCTTC	CASSTGDRGDYGYTF
.	TRBV19	TRBJ1-1	.	TGTGCCAGTAGTACCAGGGGCGAGCCTGAAGCTTTCTTT	CASSTRGEPEAFF
TRBD1	TRBV3-1/TRBV3-2	TRBJ1-2	.	TGTGCCAGCAGCGGTAACAGGGGCTCCTATGGCTACACCTTC	CASSGNRGSYGYTF
TRBD1	TRBV6-1	TRBJ1-2	.	TGTGCCAGCAGTGAACCGGGACAGAGAAACTATGGCTACACCTTC	CASSEPGQRNYGYTF
TRBD2	TRBV7-2	TRBJ2-7	few	TGTGCCAGCAGCTTAGCGGGGGGGGCCTACGAGCAGTACTTC	CASSLAGGAYEQYF
TRBD2	TRBV5-1	TRBJ2-2	.	TGCGCCAGCAGCCCGGTTGGGGGGGCGAACACCGGGGAGCTGTTTTTT	CASSPVGGANTGELFF
TRBD2	TRBV3-1/TRBV3-2	TRBJ2-7	.	TGTGCCAGCAGCCAAAGCTTGGGAGGGGAGCAGTACTTC	CASSQSLGGEQYF
.	TRBV29-1	TRBJ1-1	.	TGCAGCGCAACAGGGTGGGTGGACACTGAAGCTTTCTTT	CSATGWVDTEAFF
.	TRBV6-5	TRBJ1-5	.	TGTGCCAGCAGTTACGACGGGAGCGGGCAGCCCCAGCATTTT	CASSYDGSGQPQHF
.	TRBV19	TRBJ1-1	once	TGTGCCAGTAATGAAGGAGCTAGTAACACTGAAGCTTTCTTT	CASNEGASNTEAFF
TRBD1	TRBV5-4	TRBJ2-2	once	TGTGCCAGCAGCTGGGGGCGGGACAGGGTGATCGGGGAGCTGTTTTTT	CASSWGRDRVIGELFF
.	TRBV9	TRBJ1-2	.	TGTGCCAGCAGCGTAGACGTTGTGGCCAACTATGGCTACACCTTC	CASSVDVVANYGYTF
.	TRBV18	TRBJ2-3	.	TGTGCCAGCTCACCTGAGGGGACTCAAGCTAGCACAGATACGCAGTATTTT	CASSPEGTQASTDTQYF
.	TRBV4-1	TRBJ1-4	.	TGCGCCAGCGGCGGTTATTCCGGGAGGCTTAATGAAAAACTGTTTTTT	CASGGYSGRLNEKLFF
.	TRBV16	TRBJ2-7	.	TGTGCCAGCAGCCAATCCGCCCAGGGATACGAGCAGTACTTC	CASSQSAQGYEQYF
TRBD1	TRBV19	TRBJ1-1	.	TGTGCCAGTAGAGTCCTGGACAGGATGAACACTGAAGCTTTCTTT	CASRVLDRMNTEAFF
TRBD1	TRBV19	TRBJ2-6	.	TGTGCCAGTAAAGTCGGCAGGGACAGGAGATCTGGGGCCAACGTCCTGACTTTC	CASKVGRDRRSGANVLTF
TRBD1	TRBV4-2	TRBJ1-1	.	TGTGCCAGCAGCCAAGATCTGGAGGGGGCGAGGACTGAAGCTTTCTTT	CASSQDLEGARTEAFF
TRBD2	TRBV3-1/TRBV3-2	TRBJ2-7	.	TGTGCCAGCAGCCAAGACGGGGGGAGCTCCTACGAGCAGTACTTC	CASSQDGGSSYEQYF
.	TRBV9	TRBJ1-3	.	TGTGCCAGCAGCTCAGCGGGGGGCCTCTCTGGAAACACCATATATTTT	CASSSAGGLSGNTIYF
.	TRBV4-1	TRBJ1-6	few	TGCGCCAGCAAAGGGAGCTCCTATAATTCACCCCTCCACTTT	CASKGSSYNSPLHF
TRBD1	TRBV5-8	TRBJ2-5	.	TGTGCCAGCAGCCTTAGGACAGGGGCCGGGGAGACCCAGTACTTC	CASSLRTGAGETQYF
.	TRBV7-8	TRBJ1-5	once	TGTGCCAGCAGAGGTGACAGCCTTCAGCCCCAGCATTTT	CASRGDSLQPQHF
.	TRBV30	TRBJ2-7	few	TGTGCCGGCTACAGGGCGAGCTCCTACGAGCAGTACTTC	CAGYRASSYEQYF
.	TRBV2	TRBJ1-5	.	TGTGCCAGCAGAGGACAGATGGATCAGCCCCAGCATTTT	CASRGQMDQPQHF
TRBD1	TRBV5-6	TRBJ2-7	few	TGTGCCAGCAGCCTACTGGGACAGTCTTCCTACGAGCAGTACTTC	CASSLLGQSSYEQYF
TRBD1	TRBV6-6	TRBJ2-7	.	TGTGCCAGCAGGAACCGGGACAGAGCCTACGAGCAGTACTTC	CASRNRDRAYEQYF
.	TRBV7-6	TRBJ2-5	.	TGTGCCAGCACCCCACTCGGGGATGTGGGAGAGACCCAGTACTTC	CASTPLGDVGETQYF
.	TRBV6-6	TRBJ2-5	.	TGTGCCAGCCGCTCCTCGGACTCCCGTGGGACCCAGTACTTC	CASRSSDSRGTQYF
.	TRBV24-1	TRBJ1-2	.	TGTGCCACCAGTGATTTCTACTATGGCTACACCTTC	CATSDFYYGYTF
TRBD2	TRBV5-3	TRBJ2-7	.	TGTGCCAGAAGGCCTCGGGAGGCCCCCCACTACGAGCAGTACTTC	CARRPREAPHYEQYF